Following are 29 T cell receptor beta chains from one sample sequenced in a study of blood T cell repertoires in COVID-19. This table comes from immunoSEQ multiplex PCR, and its TCRdb copy is limited to in-frame clones, with some not included. The table has 130,000 to 150,000 clones, 80% to 90% seen once. Source material: peripheral blood. Receptors were obtained from a woman aged 45-65 years with acute or convalescent COVID-19.

The V gene is TRBV6-1, the J gene TRBJ2-7; D ambiguous. In germline, CDR1 is MNHNS, CDR2 SASEGT. V was clipped by 2 bases and J by 0 bases, with 11 bases between them. This CDR3 region has 15 residues. This chain's CDR3 is CASSERSDISYEQYF. Written as DNA, the CDR3 is TGTGCCAGCAGTGAAAGGTCTGACATCTCCTACGAGCAGTACTTC.

The rearrangement uses TRBV19 and TRBJ2-5, with 10 bases matching TRBD2. Germline CDR1 and CDR2: LNHDA and SQIVND (reference sequence). The CDR3 is 14 amino acids. V was pared by 5 bases and J by 5 bases, with 5 bases of the junction left unmatched. Here the CDR3 DNA reads TGTGCCAGTAGTCCGCGAGCGGGAGGGGAGACCCAGTACTTC. Encoded protein: CASSPRAGGETQYF.

V and J are TRBV5-1 and TRBJ1-2, with D unresolved. Germline-derived CDR1 and CDR2 are SGHRS and YFSETQ. V was cut by 0 bases and J by 6 bases, with 6 bases left in between. The CDR3 sequence is 12 residues long. CDR3 nucleotides: TGCGCCAGCAGCTTGGACAGCCATGGCTACACCTTC. Protein: CASSLDSHGYTF. The entire variable domain, with the rest obtained from reference TRBV5-1 and TRBJ1-2, is as follows: KAGVTQTPRYLIKTRGQQVTLSCSPISGHRSVSWYQQTPGQGLQFLFEYFSETQRNKGNFPGRFSGRQFSNSRSEMNVSTLELGDSALYLCASSLDSHGYTFGSGTRLTVV.

This chain's CDR3 is CAWSTVNYGYTF. As DNA, the CDR3 is TGTGCCTGGAGTACGGTGAACTATGGCTACACCTTC. The chain recombines TRBV30 with TRBJ1-2; no firm D call. V lost 2 bases, J lost 2 bases, and 6 bases lay in between. Germline V gene sequence: CDR1 GTSNPN, CDR2 SVGIG (reference sequence). The CDR3 totals 12 residues.

The rearrangement links TRBV5-4 to TRBJ1-2, with TRBD1 as a possible D gene (5 bases). Germline-derived CDR1 and CDR2 are SGHNT and YYREEE (reference sequence). The CDR3 has 12 residues. Trimming left V 2 bases short and J 6 bases short, with 8 bases between. CDR3: CASSLQDHGYTF. CDR3 DNA: TGTGCCAGCAGCTTACAGGACCATGGCTACACCTTC.

V gene TRBV4-1 combines with J gene TRBJ1-1, with D possibly matching TRBD1 (5 bases). The CDR3 consists of 14 residues. Trimming pared 4 bases from V and 3 bases from J, leaving 12 bases between. CDR1 and CDR2 from the germline V gene are MGHRA and YSYEKL. The CDR3 bases are TGCGCCAGCAGCCTCATACGGGGGGACACTGAAGCTTTCTTT. As protein: CASSLIRGDTEAFF.

This sequence joins TRBV19 and TRBJ2-1; the match to TRBD2 covers 7 bases. In germline, CDR1 is LNHDA, CDR2 SQIVND (reference sequence). J gave up 7 bases and V 3 bases, and 0 bases lay outside the gene matches. The CDR3 spans 12 residues. The CDR3 DNA reads TGTGCCAGTAGTATGGGGGGGAATGAGCAGTTCTTC. Protein sequence: CASSMGGNEQFF.

The chain employs TRBV7-2 and TRBJ1-5; no definite D call. Deletions cut 1 base from V and 0 bases from J, with 10 bases between. CDR3 size: 16 residues. Germline lookup yields CDR1 SGHTA and CDR2 FQGNSA. The CDR3 DNA reads as TGTGCCAGCAGCTTAGTTGCGGGGTATAGCAATCAGCCCCAGCATTTT. Translated: CASSLVAGYSNQPQHF.

The rearrangement links TRBV20-1 to TRBJ2-7; 9 bases line up with TRBD2. Germline trimming cut 3 bases from V and 5 bases from J; bases unmatched to any gene: 11. In germline, CDR1 is DFQATT, CDR2 SNEGSKA (reference sequence). The CDR3 has 15 residues. The CDR3 sequence: CSASKGLAGTHEQYF. CDR3 DNA: TGCAGTGCTAGTAAAGGGCTAGCGGGAACACACGAGCAGTACTTC.

The chain has TRBV2 and TRBJ1-1; D ambiguous. Per germline, CDR1 SNHLY and CDR2 FYNNEI. The CDR3 has 14 amino acids. Trimming removed 7 bases from V and 0 bases from J, with 12 bases in between. The CDR3 DNA follows: TGTGCCAGCAATACTCAAATCCTGAACACTGAAGCTTTCTTT. This encodes CASNTQILNTEAFF.

Here the CDR3 reads CASSLAQGQETQYF. DNA for the CDR3: TGTGCCAGCAGCTTGGCGCAGGGTCAAGAGACCCAGTACTTC. The gene calls are TRBV5-4 and TRBJ2-5, with a tentative D call TRBD1 (5 bases). The germline CDR1 and CDR2 sequences are SGHNT and YYREEE (reference sequence). The ends were cut back, 0 bases at V and 2 bases at J, with 8 bases in the middle. The CDR3 consists of 14 residues.

The chain recombines TRBV13 with TRBJ2-3; TRBD2 matches 12 bases. This CDR3 is built from 18 residues. The V gene's germline CDR1 is PRHDT and CDR2 FYEKMQ (reference sequence). V lost 4 bases to trimming and J lost 2 bases; unmatched junction nucleotides: 10. CDR3 bases: TGTGCCAGCAGCTCACCCGGACTAGCGGGGTTATTCACAGATACGCAGTATTTT. Encoded protein: CASSSPGLAGLFTDTQYF.

The chain employs TRBV19 and TRBJ1-1; D uncertain. CDR1 is LNHDA, CDR2 SQIVND, per germline (reference sequence). The CDR3 runs 16 residues. Trimming stripped 5 bases from V and 3 bases from J, with 19 bases between. The CDR3 DNA sequence: TGTGCCAGTAGTTTTACACCCTTAGGAGAGTACACTGAAGCTTTCTTT. This translates into CASSFTPLGEYTEAFF. The full variable domain, its missing parts supplied by reference TRBV19 and TRBJ1-1, is DGGITQSPKYLFRKEGQNVTLSCEQNLNHDAMYWYRQDPGQGLRLIYYSQIVNDFQKGDIAEGYSVSREKKESFPLTVTSAQKNPTAFYLCASSFTPLGEYTEAFFGQGTRLTVV.

V and J are TRBV19 and TRBJ1-2; 12 nucleotides match TRBD1. Germline loops: CDR1 LNHDA, CDR2 SQIVND (reference sequence). The CDR3 extends over 14 amino acids. V trimming: 5 bases; J trimming: 6 bases; junction bases outside the gene matches: 4. The CDR3 coding sequence is TGTGCCAGTAGTCTGGGACAGGGGGCCGATGGCTACACCTTC. This gives the protein CASSLGQGADGYTF.

J is TRBJ1-2 and V is TRBV5-1; D is unresolved. Trimming shortened V by 1 base and J by 3 bases, and 7 bases separated the two germline ends. In germline, CDR1 is SGHRS, CDR2 YFSETQ. The CDR3 sequence is 13 residues long. CDR3 bases: TGCGCCAGCAGCTTGTATCGAGACTATGGCTACACCTTC. Its translation is CASSLYRDYGYTF.

The chain couples TRBV6-5 to TRBJ2-7; D gene uncertain. Trimming took 2 bases from V and 4 from J, leaving 15 bases between them. Looked up from germline, CDR1 is MNHEY and CDR2 is SVGAGI. CDR3 length equals 15 residues. CDR3 residues: CASSYTPSEQYEQYF. The CDR3 DNA is TGTGCCAGCAGTTACACCCCTTCGGAGCAGTACGAGCAGTACTTC.

This chain links TRBV6-5 with TRBJ1-5; the match to TRBD1 covers 7 bases. Germline V gives CDR1 MNHEY, CDR2 SVGAGI. The CDR3 length is 13 residues. The junction had 6 bases not matched to a gene; V was cut back by 4 bases and J by 9 bases. Written as DNA, the CDR3 is TGTGCCAGCAGTTCCACAGGGGAAGGGCCCCAGCATTTT. This encodes CASSSTGEGPQHF.

This clone has only one observation. This chain uses TRBV6-5 with TRBJ1-6, with unresolved D. Germline V gives CDR1 MNHEY, CDR2 SVGAGI. The CDR3 spans 14 residues. V lost 7 bases and J lost 0, with 7 bases in between. In DNA form, the CDR3 reads TGTGCCAGCACGAGGAGCTCCTATAATTCACCCCTCCACTTT. It specifies CASTRSSYNSPLHF.

J is TRBJ2-1 and V is TRBV11-1; D is unclear. Trimming stripped 5 bases from V and 8 bases from J, with 13 bases between. There are 13 residues in the CDR3. Germline V lookup: CDR1 SGHAT, CDR2 FQDESV (reference sequence). Here the CDR3 reads CASSLDVGDEQFF. CDR3 nucleotides: TGTGCCAGCAGCCTTGACGTGGGCGATGAGCAGTTCTTC.

V and J are TRBV28 and TRBJ1-4; D not certain. V was cut by 5 bases and J by 8 bases, with 15 bases left in between. The CDR3 spans 14 residues. Germline assignment: CDR1 MDHEN and CDR2 SYDVKM. As DNA, the CDR3 is TGTGCCAGCAGTCGACTAAGGGTGACGGAAAAACTGTTTTTT. This encodes CASSRLRVTEKLFF.

This chain connects TRBV7-9 to TRBJ2-4; 13 bases agree with TRBD2. The V gene's germline CDR1 is SEHNR and CDR2 FQNEAQ (reference sequence). The trim removed 4 bases at V and 5 bases at J, leaving 11 bases unmatched. There are 18 residues in the CDR3. The CDR3 sequence is CASSSGPTSGREQNIQYF. The CDR3 DNA reads as TGTGCCAGCAGCTCCGGCCCCACTAGCGGGAGGGAGCAAAACATTCAGTACTTC. Drawing the rest from reference TRBV7-9 and TRBJ2-4, the complete variable domain is DTGVSQNPRHKITKRGQNVTFRCDPISEHNRLYWYRQTLGQGPEFLTYFQNEAQLEKSRLLSDRFSAERPKGSFSTLEIQRTEQGDSAMYLCASSSGPTSGREQNIQYFGAGTRLSVL.

The chain has TRBV7-9 and TRBJ2-7; 7 bases match TRBD2. CDR1 and CDR2 from the germline V gene are SEHNR and FQNEAQ (reference sequence). The V segment lost 0 bases and the J segment 11 bases; nucleotides outside the gene matches: 16. CDR3 length: 16 residues. In nucleotides, the CDR3 is TGTGCCAGCAGCTTAGCGATGGGGCTTCATACGAGCGGGGAGTACTTC. Translating gives CASSLAMGLHTSGEYF.

V and J are TRBV19 and TRBJ2-7; tentatively, D is TRBD1 (5 bases). Germline CDR1 LNHDA, CDR2 SQIVND (reference sequence). The V end lost 5 bases, the J end lost 2 bases, and 13 bases lay between the germline ends. This CDR3 is 14 amino acids long. The CDR3 DNA follows: TGTGCCAGTAGTCCCCGCCAGGGAACCTACGAGCAGTACTTC. It codes for CASSPRQGTYEQYF.

The chain employs TRBV7-3 and TRBJ2-5; no firm D call. V was trimmed by 3 bases and J by 2 bases, leaving 7 bases between them. The CDR3 extends over 13 amino acids. Germline-derived CDR1 and CDR2 are SGHTA and FQGTGA. This chain's CDR3 is CASSLGPQETQYF. The DNA for the CDR3 is TGTGCCAGCAGCTTGGGCCCTCAAGAGACCCAGTACTTC.

The chain joins TRBV2 to TRBJ2-1, with 13 bases identical to TRBD2. The CDR3 runs to 15 residues. V was clipped by 6 bases and J by 6 bases; unmatched bases: 5. Germline lookup yields CDR1 SNHLY and CDR2 FYNNEI. The CDR3 nucleotides are TGTGCCAGCAGCCCACGACTAGCGGGGGGCAATGAGCAGTTCTTC. Its translation is CASSPRLAGGNEQFF.

V usage is TRBV10-2 and J usage is TRBJ1-1, with 7 positions matching TRBD1. The trim removed 6 bases at V and 7 bases at J, leaving 5 bases unmatched. The germline V gene has CDR1 WSHSY and CDR2 SAAADI. The CDR3 extends over 12 amino acids. The CDR3 spells CASSMTGNEAFF. CDR3 coding DNA: TGCGCCAGCAGCATGACAGGGAATGAAGCTTTCTTT.

There are many counts of this clone. The chain has TRBV6-1 and TRBJ2-2; D ambiguous. The CDR3 is 14 residues long. Germline V gene sequence: CDR1 MNHNS, CDR2 SASEGT. The germline V and J ends were trimmed by 1 base and 3 bases, with 6 bases remaining between them. CDR3 nucleotide sequence: TGTGCCAGCAGTGAAGGGCTCGACACCGGGGAGCTGTTTTTT. Amino acids: CASSEGLDTGELFF.

The chain recombines TRBV5-8 with TRBJ1-1; D call uncertain. The CDR3 runs to 11 residues. Germline loops: CDR1 SGHTS, CDR2 YDEGEE. Trimming took off 2 bases at V and 7 bases at J, with 6 bases between the two ends. The CDR3: CASSFGGEAFF. The CDR3 DNA sequence: TGTGCCAGCAGCTTCGGTGGTGAAGCTTTCTTT.

This chain joins TRBV30 and TRBJ1-1; 10 bases line up with TRBD1. The CDR3 consists of 14 residues. Germline CDR1 GTSNPN, CDR2 SVGIG (reference sequence). V lost 1 base to trimming and J lost 6 bases; unmatched junction nucleotides: 5. The CDR3 protein is CAWSGMTGGSEAFF. The CDR3 DNA follows: TGTGCCTGGAGTGGCATGACAGGGGGCTCTGAAGCTTTCTTT.